This entry is about one T cell receptor (beta chain). Its specificity is unknown. The entry originates in a study of CD8 T cells in ankylosing spondylitis. Study-wide results and limits: The disease-linked clones had a CD8+ phenotype and low blood frequencies. Reportedly, matched ankylosing spondylitis synovial fluid was significantly enriched for disease-linked clones. Characteristic of ankylosing spondylitis blood, it appeared, was a TCR beta motif comprising about eight highly homologous variants. Previous work reported some of these motif variants in the synovial fluid and blood of reactive arthritis.

This CDR3 has 15 residues. V was trimmed by 0 bases and J by 5 bases, leaving 12 bases between them. In germline, CDR1 is SGHDT, CDR2 YYEEEE. The TCR beta libraries were generated through quantitative 5'-RACE incorporating molecular barcodes. TCRdb independently ran MiXCR on the 5' RACE reads; one entry per CDR3 protein. The sample has about 90,000 distinct CDR3 sequences; roughly 8.8% are singletons. Source material: blood, either unsorted or a sorted T cell fraction (not recorded which). J is TRBJ2-1 and V is TRBV5-6; weak D call: TRBD1 (6 bases). The TCR comes from a male donor with ankylosing spondylitis. This chain's CDR3 is CASSLAGTPNNEQFF. The CDR3 DNA sequence: TGTGCCAGCAGCTTGGCCGGGACACCTAACAATGAGCAGTTCTTC.